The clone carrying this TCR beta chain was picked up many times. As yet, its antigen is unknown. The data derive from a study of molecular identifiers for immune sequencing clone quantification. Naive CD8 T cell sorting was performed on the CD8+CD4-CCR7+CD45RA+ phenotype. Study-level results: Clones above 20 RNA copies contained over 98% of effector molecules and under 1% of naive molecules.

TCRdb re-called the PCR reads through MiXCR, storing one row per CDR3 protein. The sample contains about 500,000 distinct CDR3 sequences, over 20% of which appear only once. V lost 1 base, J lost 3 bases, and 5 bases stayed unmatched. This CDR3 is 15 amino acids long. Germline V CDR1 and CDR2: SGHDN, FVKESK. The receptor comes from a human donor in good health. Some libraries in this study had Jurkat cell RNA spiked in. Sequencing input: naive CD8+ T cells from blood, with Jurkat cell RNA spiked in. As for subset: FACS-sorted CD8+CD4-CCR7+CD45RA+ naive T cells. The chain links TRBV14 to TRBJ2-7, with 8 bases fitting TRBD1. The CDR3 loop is CASSQGRGQGYEQYF. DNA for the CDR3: TGTGCCAGCAGCCAAGGAAGAGGACAGGGCTACGAGCAGTACTTC. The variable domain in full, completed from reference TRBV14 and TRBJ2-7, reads EAGVTQFPSHSVIEKGQTVTLRCDPISGHDNLYWYRRVMGKEIKFLLHFVKESKQDESGMPNNRFLAERTGGTYSTLKVQPAELEDSGVYFCASSQGRGQGYEQYFGPGTRLTVT.